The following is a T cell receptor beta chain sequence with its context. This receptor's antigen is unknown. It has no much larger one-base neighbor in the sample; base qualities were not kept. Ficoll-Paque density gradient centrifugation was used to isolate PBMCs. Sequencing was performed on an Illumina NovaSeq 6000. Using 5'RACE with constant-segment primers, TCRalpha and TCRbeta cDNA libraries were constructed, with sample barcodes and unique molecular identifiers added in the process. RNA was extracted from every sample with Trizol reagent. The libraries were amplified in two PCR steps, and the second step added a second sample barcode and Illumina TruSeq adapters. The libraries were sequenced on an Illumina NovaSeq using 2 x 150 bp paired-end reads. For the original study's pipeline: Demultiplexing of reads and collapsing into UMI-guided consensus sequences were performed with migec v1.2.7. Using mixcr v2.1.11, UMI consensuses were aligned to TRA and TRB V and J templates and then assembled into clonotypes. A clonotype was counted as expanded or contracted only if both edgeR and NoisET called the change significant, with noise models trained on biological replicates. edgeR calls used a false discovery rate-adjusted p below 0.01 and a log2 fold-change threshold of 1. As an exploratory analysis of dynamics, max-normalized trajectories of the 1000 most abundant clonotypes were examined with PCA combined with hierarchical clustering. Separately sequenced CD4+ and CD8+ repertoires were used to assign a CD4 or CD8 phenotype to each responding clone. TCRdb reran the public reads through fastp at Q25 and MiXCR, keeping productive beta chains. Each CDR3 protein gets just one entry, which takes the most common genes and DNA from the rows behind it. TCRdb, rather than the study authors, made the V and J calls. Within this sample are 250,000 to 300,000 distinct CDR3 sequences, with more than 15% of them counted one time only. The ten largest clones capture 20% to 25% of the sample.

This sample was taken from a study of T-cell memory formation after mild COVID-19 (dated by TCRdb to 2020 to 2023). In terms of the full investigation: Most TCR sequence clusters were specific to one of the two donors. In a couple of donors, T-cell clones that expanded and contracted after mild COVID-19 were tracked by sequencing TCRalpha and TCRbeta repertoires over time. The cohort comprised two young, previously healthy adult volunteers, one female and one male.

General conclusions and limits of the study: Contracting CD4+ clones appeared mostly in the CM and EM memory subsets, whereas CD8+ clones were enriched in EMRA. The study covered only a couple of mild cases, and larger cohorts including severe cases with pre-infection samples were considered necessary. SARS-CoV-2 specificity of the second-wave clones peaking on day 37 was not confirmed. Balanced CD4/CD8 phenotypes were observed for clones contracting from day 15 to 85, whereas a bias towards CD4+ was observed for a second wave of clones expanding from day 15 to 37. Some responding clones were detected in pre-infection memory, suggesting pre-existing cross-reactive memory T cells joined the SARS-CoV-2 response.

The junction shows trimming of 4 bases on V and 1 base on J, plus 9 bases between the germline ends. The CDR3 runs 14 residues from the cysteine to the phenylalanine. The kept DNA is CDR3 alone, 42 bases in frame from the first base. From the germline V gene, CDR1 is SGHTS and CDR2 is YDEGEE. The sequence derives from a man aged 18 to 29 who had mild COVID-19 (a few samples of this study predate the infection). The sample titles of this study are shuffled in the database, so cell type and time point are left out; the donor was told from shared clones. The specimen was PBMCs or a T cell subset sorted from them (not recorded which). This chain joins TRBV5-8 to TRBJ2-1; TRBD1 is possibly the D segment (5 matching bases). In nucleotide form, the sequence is TGTGCCAGCAGCGTCAGGGAATCCTACAATGAGCAGTTCTTC. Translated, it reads CASSVRESYNEQFF.